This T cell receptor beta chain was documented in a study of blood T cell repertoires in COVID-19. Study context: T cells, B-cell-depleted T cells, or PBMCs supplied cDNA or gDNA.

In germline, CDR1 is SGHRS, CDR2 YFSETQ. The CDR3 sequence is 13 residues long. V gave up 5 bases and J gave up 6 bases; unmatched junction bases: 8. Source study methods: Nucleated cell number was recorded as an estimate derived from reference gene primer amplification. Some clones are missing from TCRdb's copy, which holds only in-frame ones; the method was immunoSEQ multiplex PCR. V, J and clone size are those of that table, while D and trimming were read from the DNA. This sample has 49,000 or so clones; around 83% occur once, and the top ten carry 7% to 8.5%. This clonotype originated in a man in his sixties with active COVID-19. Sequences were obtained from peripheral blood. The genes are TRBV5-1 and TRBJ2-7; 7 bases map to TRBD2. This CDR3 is CASRGEGRGEQYF. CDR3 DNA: TGCGCCAGCAGGGGGGAAGGGAGGGGCGAGCAGTACTTC.